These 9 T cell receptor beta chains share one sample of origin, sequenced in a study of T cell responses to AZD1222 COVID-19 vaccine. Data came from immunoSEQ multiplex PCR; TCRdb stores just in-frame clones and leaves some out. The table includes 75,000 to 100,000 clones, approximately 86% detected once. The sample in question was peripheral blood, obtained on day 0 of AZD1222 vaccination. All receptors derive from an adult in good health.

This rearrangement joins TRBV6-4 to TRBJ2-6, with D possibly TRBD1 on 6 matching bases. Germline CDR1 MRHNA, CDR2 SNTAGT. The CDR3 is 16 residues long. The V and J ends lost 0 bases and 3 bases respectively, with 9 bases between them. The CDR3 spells CASSDSPGVGANVLTF. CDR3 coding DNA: TGTGCCAGCAGTGACTCTCCAGGGGTTGGGGCCAACGTCCTGACTTTC.

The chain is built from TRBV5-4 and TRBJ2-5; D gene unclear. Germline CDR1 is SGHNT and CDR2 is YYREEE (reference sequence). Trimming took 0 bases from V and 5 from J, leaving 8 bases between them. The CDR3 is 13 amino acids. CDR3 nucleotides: TGTGCCAGCAGCTTGGTACCCGCCGAGACCCAGTACTTC. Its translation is CASSLVPAETQYF.

Written as DNA, the CDR3 is TGTGCCAGCAGTTCCCTCGACAGGGGGCTTGGCACTGAAGCTTTCTTT. This encodes CASSSLDRGLGTEAFF. The chain employs TRBV28 and TRBJ1-1; 10 bases align to TRBD1. After removal of 4 bases from V and 4 bases from J, the junction contained 9 bases not matched to a gene. The CDR3 has 16 residues. CDR1 MDHEN and CDR2 SYDVKM come from the germline V gene.

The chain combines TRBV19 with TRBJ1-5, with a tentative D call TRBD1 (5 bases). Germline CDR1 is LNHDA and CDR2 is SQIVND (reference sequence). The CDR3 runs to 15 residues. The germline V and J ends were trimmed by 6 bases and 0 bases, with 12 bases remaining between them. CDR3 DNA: TGTGCCAGTAGCCCGGGACGGAGTAGCAATCAGCCCCAGCATTTT. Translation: CASSPGRSSNQPQHF.

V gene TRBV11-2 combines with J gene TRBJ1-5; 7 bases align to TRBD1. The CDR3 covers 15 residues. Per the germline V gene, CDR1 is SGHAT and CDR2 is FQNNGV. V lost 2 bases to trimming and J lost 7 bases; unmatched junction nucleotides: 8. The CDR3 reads CASSLSEGAGQPQHF. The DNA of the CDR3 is TGTGCCAGCAGCTTAAGTGAGGGGGCCGGACAGCCCCAGCATTTT.

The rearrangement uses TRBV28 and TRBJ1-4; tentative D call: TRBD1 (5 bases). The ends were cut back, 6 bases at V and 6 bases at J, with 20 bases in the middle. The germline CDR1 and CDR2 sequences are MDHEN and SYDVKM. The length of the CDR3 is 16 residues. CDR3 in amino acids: CASSLIQQARDEKLFF. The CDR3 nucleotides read TGTGCCAGCAGCCTAATCCAACAGGCGAGGGATGAAAAACTGTTTTTT.

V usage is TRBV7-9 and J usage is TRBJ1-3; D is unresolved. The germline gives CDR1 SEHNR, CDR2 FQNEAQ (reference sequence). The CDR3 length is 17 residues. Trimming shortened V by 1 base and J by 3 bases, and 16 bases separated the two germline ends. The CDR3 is CASSLGPALGFGNTIYF. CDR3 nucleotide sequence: TGTGCCAGCAGCTTAGGACCCGCCCTGGGATTTGGAAACACCATATATTTT.

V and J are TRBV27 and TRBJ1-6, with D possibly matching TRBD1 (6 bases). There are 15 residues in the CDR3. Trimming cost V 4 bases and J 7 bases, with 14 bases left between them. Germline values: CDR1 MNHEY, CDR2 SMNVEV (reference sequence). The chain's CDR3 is CASSSTTGLNSPLHF. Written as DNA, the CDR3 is TGTGCCAGCAGTTCCACGACAGGACTAAATTCACCCCTCCACTTT.

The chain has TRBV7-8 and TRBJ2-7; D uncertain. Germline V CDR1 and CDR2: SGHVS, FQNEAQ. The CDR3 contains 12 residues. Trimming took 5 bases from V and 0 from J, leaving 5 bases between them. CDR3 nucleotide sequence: TGTGCCAGCAGCCCCAGCTCCTACGAGCAGTACTTC. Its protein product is CASSPSSYEQYF.